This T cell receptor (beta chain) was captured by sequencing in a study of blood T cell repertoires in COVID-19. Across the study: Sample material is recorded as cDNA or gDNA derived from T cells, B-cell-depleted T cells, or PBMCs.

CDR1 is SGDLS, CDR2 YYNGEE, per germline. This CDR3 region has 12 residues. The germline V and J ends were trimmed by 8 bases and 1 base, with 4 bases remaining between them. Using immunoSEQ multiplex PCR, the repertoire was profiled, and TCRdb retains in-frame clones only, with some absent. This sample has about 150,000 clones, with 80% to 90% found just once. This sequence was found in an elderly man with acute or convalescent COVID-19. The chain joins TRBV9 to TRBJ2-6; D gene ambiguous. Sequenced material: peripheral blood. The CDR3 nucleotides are TGTGCCAGTACATCTGGGGCCAACGTCCTGACTTTC. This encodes CASTSGANVLTF.